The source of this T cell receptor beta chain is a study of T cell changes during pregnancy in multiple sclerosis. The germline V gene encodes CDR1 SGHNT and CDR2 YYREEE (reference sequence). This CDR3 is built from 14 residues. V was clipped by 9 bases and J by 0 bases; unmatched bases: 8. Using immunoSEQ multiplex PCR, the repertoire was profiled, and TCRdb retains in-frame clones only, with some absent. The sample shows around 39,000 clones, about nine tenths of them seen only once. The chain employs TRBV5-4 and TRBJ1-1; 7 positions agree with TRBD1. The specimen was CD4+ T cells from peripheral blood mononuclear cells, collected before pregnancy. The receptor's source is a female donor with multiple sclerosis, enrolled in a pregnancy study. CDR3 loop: CATNRGNMNTEAFF. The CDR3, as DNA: TGTGCCACAAACAGGGGCAACATGAACACTGAAGCTTTCTTT.